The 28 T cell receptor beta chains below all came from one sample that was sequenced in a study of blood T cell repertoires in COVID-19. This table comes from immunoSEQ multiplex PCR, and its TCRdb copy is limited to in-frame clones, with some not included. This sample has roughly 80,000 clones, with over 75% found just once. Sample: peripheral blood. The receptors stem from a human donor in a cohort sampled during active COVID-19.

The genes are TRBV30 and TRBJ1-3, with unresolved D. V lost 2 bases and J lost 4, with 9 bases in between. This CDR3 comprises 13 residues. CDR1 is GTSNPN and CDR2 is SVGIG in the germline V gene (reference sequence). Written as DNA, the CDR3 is TGTGCCTGGAGTACGGGTCAGGGAAACACCATATATTTT. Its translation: CAWSTGQGNTIYF.

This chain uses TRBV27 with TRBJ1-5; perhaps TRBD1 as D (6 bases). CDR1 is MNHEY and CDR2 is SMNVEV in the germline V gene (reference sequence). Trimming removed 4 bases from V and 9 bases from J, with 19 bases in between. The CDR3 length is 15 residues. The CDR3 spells CASSSDRDTLRPQHF. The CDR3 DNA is TGTGCCAGCAGTTCAGACCGGGACACCCTACGGCCCCAGCATTTT.

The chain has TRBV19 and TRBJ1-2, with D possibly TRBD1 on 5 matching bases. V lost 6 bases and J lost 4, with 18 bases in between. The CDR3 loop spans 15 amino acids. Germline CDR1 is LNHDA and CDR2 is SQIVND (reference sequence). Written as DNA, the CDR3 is TGTGCCAGTAGACCATCCCAGGGTGGGGTCTATGGCTACACCTTC. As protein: CASRPSQGGVYGYTF.

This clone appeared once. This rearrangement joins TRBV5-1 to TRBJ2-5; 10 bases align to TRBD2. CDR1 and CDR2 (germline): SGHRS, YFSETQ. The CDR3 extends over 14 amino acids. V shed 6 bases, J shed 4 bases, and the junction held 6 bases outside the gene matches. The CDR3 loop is CASMRLAGVETQYF. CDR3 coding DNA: TGCGCCAGCATGAGGCTAGCGGGGGTAGAGACCCAGTACTTC.

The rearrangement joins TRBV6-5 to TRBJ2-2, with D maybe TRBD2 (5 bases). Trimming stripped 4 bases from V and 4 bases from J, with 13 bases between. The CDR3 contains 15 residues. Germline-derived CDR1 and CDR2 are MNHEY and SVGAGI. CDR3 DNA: TGTGCCAGCAGTTCCGGGGTCGGTACCACCGGGGAGCTGTTTTTT. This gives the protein CASSSGVGTTGELFF.

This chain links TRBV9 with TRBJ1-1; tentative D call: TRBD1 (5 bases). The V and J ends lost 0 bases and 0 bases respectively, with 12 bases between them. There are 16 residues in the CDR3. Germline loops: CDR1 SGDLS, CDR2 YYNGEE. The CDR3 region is CASSVDPRGLNTEAFF. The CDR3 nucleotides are TGTGCCAGCAGCGTAGACCCAAGGGGATTGAACACTGAAGCTTTCTTT.

DNA of the CDR3: TGTGCCAGCAGCCTACGGACAGGGGACTATGGCTACACCTTC. This sequence encodes CASSLRTGDYGYTF. The rearrangement joins TRBV5-5 to TRBJ1-2; 9 positions agree with TRBD1. The CDR3 has 14 amino acids. J lost 3 bases, V lost 4 bases, and 4 bases had no gene match. The germline V gene encodes CDR1 SGHKS and CDR2 YYEKEE (reference sequence).

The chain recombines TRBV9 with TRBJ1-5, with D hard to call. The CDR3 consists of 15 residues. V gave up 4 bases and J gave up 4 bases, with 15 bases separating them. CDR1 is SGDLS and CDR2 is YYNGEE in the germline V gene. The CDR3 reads CASSSGVGRNQPQHF. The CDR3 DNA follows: TGTGCCAGCAGCTCCGGGGTTGGGAGGAATCAGCCCCAGCATTTT.

CDR3 amino acids: CASSPNRTLSYEQYF. DNA of the CDR3: TGCGCCAGCAGCCCTAACAGGACACTCTCCTACGAGCAGTACTTC. V and J are TRBV23-1 and TRBJ2-7, with D tentatively TRBD1 (5 bases). TRBV23-1 is marked as an open reading frame, function uncertain. V was trimmed by 6 bases and J by 0 bases, leaving 15 bases between them. The CDR3 sequence is 15 residues long.

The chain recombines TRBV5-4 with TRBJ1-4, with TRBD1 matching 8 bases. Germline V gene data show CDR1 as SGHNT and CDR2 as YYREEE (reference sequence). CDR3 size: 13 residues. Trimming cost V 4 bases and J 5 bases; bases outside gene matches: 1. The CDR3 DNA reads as TGTGCCAGCAGCGGACAGGGAAATGAAAAACTGTTTTTT. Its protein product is CASSGQGNEKLFF.

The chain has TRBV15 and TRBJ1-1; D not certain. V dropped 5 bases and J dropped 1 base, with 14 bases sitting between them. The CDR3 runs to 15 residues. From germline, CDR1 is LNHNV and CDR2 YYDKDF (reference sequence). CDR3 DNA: TGTGCCACCAGCTCTCGCCGGGCGGGGAACACTGAAGCTTTCTTT. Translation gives CATSSRRAGNTEAFF. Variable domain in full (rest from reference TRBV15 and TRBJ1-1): DAMVIQNPRYQVTQFGKPVTLSCSQTLNHNVMYWYQQKSSQAPKLLFHYYDKDFNNEADTPDNFQSRRPNTSFCFLDIRSPGLGDTAMYLCATSSRRAGNTEAFFGQGTRLTVV.

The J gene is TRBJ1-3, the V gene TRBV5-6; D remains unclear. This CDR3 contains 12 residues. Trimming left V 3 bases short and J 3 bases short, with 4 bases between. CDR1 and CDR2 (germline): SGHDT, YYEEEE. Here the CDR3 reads CASSSVGNTIYF. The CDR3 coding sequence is TGTGCCAGCAGCTCGGTTGGAAACACCATATATTTT.

The chain's CDR3 is CASSPRVSNTGELFF. CDR3 DNA: TGTGCCAGCTCACCCAGGGTCTCGAACACCGGGGAGCTGTTTTTT. This chain joins TRBV18 and TRBJ2-2; weak D call: TRBD1 (5 bases). Trimming stripped 3 bases from V and 0 bases from J, with 8 bases between. Germline CDR1 and CDR2: KGHSH and LQKENI. CDR3 length equals 15 residues.

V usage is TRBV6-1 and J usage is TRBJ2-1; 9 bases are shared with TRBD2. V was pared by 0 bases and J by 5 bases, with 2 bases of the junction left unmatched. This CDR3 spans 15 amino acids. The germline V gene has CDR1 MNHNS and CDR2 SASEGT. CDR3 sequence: CASSEASGRNNEQFF. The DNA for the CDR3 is TGTGCCAGCAGTGAAGCGAGCGGGAGGAACAATGAGCAGTTCTTC.

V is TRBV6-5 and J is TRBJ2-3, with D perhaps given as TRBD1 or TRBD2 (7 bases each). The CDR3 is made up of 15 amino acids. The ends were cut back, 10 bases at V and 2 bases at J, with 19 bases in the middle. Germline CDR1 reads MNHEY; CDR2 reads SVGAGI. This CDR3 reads CATRTGGTTTDTQYF. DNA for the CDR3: TGTGCCACCAGGACAGGCGGGACTACCACAGATACGCAGTATTTT.

The CDR3 reads CASSKGDYEQYF. The CDR3 DNA is TGTGCCAGCAGCAAAGGAGATTACGAGCAGTACTTC. The chain couples TRBV11-2 to TRBJ2-7; D remains ambiguous. Germline V gene lookup returns CDR1 SGHAT and CDR2 FQNNGV. CDR3 size: 12 residues. Deletions cut 5 bases from V and 4 bases from J, with 9 bases between.

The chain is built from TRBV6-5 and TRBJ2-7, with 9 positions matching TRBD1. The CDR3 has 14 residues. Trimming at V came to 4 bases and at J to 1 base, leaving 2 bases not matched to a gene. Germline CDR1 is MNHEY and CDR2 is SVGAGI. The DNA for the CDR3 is TGTGCCAGCAGTTGGGACAGGGCGTCCTACGAGCAGTACTTC. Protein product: CASSWDRASYEQYF.

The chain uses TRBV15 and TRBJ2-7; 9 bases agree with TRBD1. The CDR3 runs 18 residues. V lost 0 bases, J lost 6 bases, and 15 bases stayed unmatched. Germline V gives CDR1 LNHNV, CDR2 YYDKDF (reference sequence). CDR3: CATSRDSPSLTGGAEQYF. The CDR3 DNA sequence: TGTGCCACCAGCAGAGATAGTCCCTCTCTGACAGGGGGGGCCGAGCAGTACTTC.

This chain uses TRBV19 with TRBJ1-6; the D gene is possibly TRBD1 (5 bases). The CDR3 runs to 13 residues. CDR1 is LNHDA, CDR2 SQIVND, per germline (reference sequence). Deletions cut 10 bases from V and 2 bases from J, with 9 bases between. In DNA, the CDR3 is TGTGCCACCGGGGGAGCCTATAATTCACCCCTCCACTTT. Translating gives CATGGAYNSPLHF.

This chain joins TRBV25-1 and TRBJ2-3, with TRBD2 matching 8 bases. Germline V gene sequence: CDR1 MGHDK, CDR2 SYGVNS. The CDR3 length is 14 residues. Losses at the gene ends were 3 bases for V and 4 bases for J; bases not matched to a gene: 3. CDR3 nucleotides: TGTGCCAGCAGTGAGCCAGCGGGGGCAGATACGCAGTATTTT. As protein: CASSEPAGADTQYF.

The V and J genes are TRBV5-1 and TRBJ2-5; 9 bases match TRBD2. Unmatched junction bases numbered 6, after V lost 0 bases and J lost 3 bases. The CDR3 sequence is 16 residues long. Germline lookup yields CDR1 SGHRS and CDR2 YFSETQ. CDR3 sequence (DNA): TGCGCCAGCAGCTTGGCCGGGCGGGGGGGCGAAGAGACCCAGTACTTC. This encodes CASSLAGRGGEETQYF.

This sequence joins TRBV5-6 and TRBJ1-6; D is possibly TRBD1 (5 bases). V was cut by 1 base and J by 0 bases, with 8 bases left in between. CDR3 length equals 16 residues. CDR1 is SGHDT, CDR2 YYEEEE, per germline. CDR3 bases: TGTGCCAGCAGCTTGACGCAGGGCTCCTATAATTCACCCCTCCACTTT. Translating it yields CASSLTQGSYNSPLHF.

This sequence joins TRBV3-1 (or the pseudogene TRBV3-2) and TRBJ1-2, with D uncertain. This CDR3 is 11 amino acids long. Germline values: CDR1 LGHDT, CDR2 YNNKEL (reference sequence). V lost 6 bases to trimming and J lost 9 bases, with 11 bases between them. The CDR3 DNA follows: TGTGCCAGCAGAACCGGTCCCAGCTACACCTTC. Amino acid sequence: CASRTGPSYTF.

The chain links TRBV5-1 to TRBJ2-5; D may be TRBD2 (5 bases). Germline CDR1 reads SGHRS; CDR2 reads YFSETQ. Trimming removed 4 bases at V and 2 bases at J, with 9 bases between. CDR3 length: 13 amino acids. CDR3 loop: CASSRTYQETQYF. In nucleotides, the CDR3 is TGCGCCAGCAGCCGGACTTATCAAGAGACCCAGTACTTC.

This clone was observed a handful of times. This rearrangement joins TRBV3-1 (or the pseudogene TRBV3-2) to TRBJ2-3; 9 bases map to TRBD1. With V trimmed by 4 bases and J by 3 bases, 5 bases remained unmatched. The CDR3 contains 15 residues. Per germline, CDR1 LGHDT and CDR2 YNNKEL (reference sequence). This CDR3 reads CASSPDRGSTDTQYF. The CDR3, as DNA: TGTGCCAGCAGCCCGGACAGGGGATCGACAGATACGCAGTATTTT.

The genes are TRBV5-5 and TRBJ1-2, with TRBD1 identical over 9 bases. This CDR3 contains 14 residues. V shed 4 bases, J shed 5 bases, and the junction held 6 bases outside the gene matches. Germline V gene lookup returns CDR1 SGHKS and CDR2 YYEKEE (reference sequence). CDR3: CASSETGTGYGYTF. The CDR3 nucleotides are TGTGCCAGCAGCGAGACCGGGACAGGGTATGGCTACACCTTC.

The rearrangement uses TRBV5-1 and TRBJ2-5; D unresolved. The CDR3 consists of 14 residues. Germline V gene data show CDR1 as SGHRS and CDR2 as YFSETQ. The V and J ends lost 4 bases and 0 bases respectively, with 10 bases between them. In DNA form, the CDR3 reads TGCGCCAGCAGCCCCTGGGCAAACCAAGAGACCCAGTACTTC. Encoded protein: CASSPWANQETQYF.

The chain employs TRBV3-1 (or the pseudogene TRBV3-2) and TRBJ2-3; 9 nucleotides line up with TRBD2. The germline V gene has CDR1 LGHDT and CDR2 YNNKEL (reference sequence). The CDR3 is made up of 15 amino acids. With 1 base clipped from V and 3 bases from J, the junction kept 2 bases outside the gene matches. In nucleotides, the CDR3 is TGTGCCAGCAGCCAAGGAGGACTAGCGACAGATACGCAGTATTTT. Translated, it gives CASSQGGLATDTQYF.